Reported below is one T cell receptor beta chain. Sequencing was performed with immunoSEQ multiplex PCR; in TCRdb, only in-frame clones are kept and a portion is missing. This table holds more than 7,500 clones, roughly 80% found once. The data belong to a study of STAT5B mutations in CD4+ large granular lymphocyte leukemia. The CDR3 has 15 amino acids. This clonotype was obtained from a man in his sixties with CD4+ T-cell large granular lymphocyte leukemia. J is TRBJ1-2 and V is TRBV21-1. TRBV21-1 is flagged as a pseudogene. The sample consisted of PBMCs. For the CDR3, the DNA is TGTGCCAGCAGCAAAAAGGGGGGGCTAGGGTATGGCTACACCTTC. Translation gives CASSKKGGLGYGYTF.